This TCR beta chain was observed in a study of beta chain features in type 1 diabetes. General study findings and limits: Patients' naive, central memory and regulatory TCRB repertoires appeared more alike than those of healthy donors. Diminished insertions and augmented deletions at VDJ junctions characterized type 1 diabetes patients.

This clone has a handful of counts. Its specificity is not known. The investigators reverse transcribed all of the isolated RNA, so they sequenced expressed TCRB transcripts. This table comes from immunoSEQ multiplex PCR, and its TCRdb copy is limited to in-frame clones, with some not included. The sample holds about 180,000 clones, approximately 13% seen once. Every donor had blood drawn once into heparin, approximately 0.11 L on average. With 7 bases clipped from V and 5 bases from J, the junction kept 10 bases outside the gene matches. This CDR3 has 14 amino acids. Germline assignment: CDR1 SGHTA and CDR2 FQGNSA.

Sequenced material: central memory CD4+ T cells from blood. This sequence was found in a young woman in good health. The genes are TRBV7-2 and TRBJ2-5; 7 nucleotides agree with TRBD2. The CDR3 is CASNPLGREETQYF. The CDR3 nucleotides are TGTGCCAGCAACCCTTTAGGGAGGGAGGAGACCCAGTACTTC.